The TCR beta chain under discussion was sequenced for a study of cytomegalovirus exposure and HLA in healthy donors. Study-wide findings and caveats: It was reportedly the case that the classifier diagnosed cytomegalovirus status with high specificity and sensitivity. Cytomegalovirus association was listed for 164 TCR beta chains.

Profiling relied on immunoSEQ multiplex PCR, and the TCRdb table lists in-frame clones only, not all of them. The table lists 130,000 to 150,000 clones, roughly nine tenths of them singletons. In its sample, this clone was seen a few times. Its antigen is not known. The germline V and J ends were trimmed by 1 base and 8 bases, with 8 bases remaining between them. Germline CDR1 KGHSH, CDR2 LQKENI. The CDR3 is 13 residues long. The sequenced sample consisted of PBMCs. The rearrangement uses TRBV18 and TRBJ1-4; the D is unclear. This TCR was recovered from a woman aged 18 to 35 in good health and CMV-seropositive. In DNA, the CDR3 is TGTGCCAGCTCACCACTTCGCCGGGAAAAACTGTTTTTT. Protein: CASSPLRREKLFF.